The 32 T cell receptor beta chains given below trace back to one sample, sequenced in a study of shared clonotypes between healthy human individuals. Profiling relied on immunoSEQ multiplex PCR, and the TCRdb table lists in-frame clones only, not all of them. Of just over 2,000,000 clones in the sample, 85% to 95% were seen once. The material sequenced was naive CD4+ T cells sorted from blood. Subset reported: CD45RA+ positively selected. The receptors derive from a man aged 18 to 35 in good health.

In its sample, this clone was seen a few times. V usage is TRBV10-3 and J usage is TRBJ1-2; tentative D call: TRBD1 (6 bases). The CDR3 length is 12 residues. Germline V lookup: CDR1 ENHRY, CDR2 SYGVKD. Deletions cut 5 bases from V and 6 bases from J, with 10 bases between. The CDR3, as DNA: TGTGCCATCAGTATAGGGGGAGATGGCTACACCTTC. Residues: CAISIGGDGYTF.

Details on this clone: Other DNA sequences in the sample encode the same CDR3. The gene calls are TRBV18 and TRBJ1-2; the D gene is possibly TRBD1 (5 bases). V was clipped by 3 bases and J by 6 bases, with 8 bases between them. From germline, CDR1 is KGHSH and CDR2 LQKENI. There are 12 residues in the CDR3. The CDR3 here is CASSPGTDGYTF. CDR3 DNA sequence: TGTGCCAGCTCACCCGGGACCGATGGCTACACCTTC. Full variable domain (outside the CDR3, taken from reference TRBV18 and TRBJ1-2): NAGVMQNPRHLVRRRGQEARLRCSPMKGHSHVYWYRQLPEEGLKFMVYLQKENIIDESGMPKERFSAEFPKEGPSILRIQQVVRGDSAAYFCASSPGTDGYTFGSGTRLTVV.

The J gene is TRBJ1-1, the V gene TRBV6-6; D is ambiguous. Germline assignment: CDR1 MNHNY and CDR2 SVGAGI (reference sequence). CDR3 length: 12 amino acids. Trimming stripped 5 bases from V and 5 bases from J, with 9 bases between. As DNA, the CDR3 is TGTGCCAGCAGTACCCTCGGGACTGAAGCTTTCTTT. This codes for CASSTLGTEAFF.

DNA for the CDR3: TGTGCCAGCAGCCCAGAGGGAGAGCAGTACTTC. It is translated as CASSPEGEQYF. The chain employs TRBV2 and TRBJ2-7, with a tentative D call TRBD2 (5 bases). The CDR3 is made up of 11 amino acids. CDR1 SNHLY and CDR2 FYNNEI come from the germline V gene. The V end lost 6 bases, the J end lost 7 bases, and 10 bases lay between the germline ends.

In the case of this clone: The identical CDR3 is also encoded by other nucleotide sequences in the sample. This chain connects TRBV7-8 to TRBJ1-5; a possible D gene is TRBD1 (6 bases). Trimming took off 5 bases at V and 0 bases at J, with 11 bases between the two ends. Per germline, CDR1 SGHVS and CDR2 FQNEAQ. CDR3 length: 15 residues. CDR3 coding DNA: TGTGCCAGCAGCCTAGGGGGTAATAGCAATCAGCCCCAGCATTTT. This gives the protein CASSLGGNSNQPQHF.

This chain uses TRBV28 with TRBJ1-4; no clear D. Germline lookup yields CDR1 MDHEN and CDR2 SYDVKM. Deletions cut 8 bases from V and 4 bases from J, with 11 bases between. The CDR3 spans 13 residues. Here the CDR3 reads CASGTAVNEKLFF. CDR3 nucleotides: TGTGCCAGCGGAACCGCTGTTAATGAAAAACTGTTTTTT.

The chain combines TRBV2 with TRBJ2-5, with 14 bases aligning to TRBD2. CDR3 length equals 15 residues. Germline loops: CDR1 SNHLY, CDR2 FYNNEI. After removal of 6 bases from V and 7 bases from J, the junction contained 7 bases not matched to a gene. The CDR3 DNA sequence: TGTGCCAGCAGAGTGGGACTAGCGGGAGAAGTGACCCAGTACTTC. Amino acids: CASRVGLAGEVTQYF.

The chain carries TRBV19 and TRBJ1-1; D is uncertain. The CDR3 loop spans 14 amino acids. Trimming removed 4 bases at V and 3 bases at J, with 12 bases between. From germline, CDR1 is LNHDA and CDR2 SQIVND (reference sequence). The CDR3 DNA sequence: TGTGCCAGTAGTAGCCCAACGGGGTACACTGAAGCTTTCTTT. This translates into CASSSPTGYTEAFF.

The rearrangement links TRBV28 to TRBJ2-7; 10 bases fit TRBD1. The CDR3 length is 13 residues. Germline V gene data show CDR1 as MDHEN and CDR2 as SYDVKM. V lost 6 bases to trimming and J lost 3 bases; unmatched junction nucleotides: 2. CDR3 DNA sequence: TGTGCCAGCAGCGACAGGGGGCACTACGAGCAGTACTTC. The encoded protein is CASSDRGHYEQYF.

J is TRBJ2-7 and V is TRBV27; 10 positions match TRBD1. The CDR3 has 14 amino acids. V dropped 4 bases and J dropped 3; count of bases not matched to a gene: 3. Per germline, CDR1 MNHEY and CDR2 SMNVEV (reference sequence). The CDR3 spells CASSSRTGGYEQYF. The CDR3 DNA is TGTGCCAGCAGTTCCCGGACAGGGGGCTACGAGCAGTACTTC.

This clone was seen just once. DNA of the CDR3: TGTGCCAGCAGCAAAGCAGTGCACAGGGGAAGGTGGAACACTGAAGCTTTCTTT. As protein: CASSKAVHRGRWNTEAFF. The V gene is TRBV21-1, the J gene TRBJ1-1; the D call in the table, TRBD1, was not verified against the DNA. TRBV21-1 is a recognized pseudogene. The CDR3 runs 18 residues.

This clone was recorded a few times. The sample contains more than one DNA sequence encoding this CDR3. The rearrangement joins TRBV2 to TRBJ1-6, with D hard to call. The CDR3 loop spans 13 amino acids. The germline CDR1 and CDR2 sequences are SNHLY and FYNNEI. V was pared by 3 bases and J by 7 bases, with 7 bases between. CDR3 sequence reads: CASSEEGNSPLHF. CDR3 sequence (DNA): TGTGCCAGCAGTGAGGAGGGAAATTCACCCCTCCACTTT.

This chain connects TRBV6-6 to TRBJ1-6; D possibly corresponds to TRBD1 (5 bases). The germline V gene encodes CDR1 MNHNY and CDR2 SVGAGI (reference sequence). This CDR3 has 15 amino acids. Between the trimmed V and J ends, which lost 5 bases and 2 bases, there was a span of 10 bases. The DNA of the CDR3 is TGTGCCAGCAGTATCTCCAGGGCCTATAATTCACCCCTCCACTTT. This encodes CASSISRAYNSPLHF.

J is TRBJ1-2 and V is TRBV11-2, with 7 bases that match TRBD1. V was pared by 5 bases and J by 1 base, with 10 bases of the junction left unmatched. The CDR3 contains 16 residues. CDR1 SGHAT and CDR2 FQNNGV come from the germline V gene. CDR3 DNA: TGTGCCAGCAGCAGGGGGATTGGGACAGTTAACTATGGCTACACCTTC. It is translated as CASSRGIGTVNYGYTF. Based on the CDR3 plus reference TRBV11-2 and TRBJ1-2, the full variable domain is EAGVAQSPRYKIIEKRQSVAFWCNPISGHATLYWYQQILGQGPKLLIQFQNNGVVDDSQLPKDRFSAERLKGVDSTLKIQPAKLEDSAVYLCASSRGIGTVNYGYTFGSGTRLTVV.

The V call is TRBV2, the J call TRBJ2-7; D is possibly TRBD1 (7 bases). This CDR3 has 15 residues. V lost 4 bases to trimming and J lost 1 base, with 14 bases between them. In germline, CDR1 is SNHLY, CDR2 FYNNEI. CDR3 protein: CASSGEQGGSYEQYF. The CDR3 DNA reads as TGTGCCAGCAGTGGGGAGCAGGGGGGTTCCTACGAGCAGTACTTC.

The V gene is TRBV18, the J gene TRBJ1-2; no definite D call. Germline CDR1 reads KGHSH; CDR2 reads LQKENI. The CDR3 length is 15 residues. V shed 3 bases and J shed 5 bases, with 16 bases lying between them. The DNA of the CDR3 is TGTGCCAGCTCACCGCGTGGCACGGAAACTTATGGCTACACCTTC. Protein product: CASSPRGTETYGYTF.

CDR3 region: CASMPIRGPYNEQFF. CDR3 bases: TGTGCCAGCATGCCGATTCGGGGCCCGTACAATGAGCAGTTCTTC. The chain links TRBV2 to TRBJ2-1; D tentatively reads TRBD1 or TRBD2 (5 bases each). This CDR3 comprises 15 residues. The V and J ends lost 7 bases and 4 bases respectively, with 17 bases between them. Germline CDR1 SNHLY, CDR2 FYNNEI.

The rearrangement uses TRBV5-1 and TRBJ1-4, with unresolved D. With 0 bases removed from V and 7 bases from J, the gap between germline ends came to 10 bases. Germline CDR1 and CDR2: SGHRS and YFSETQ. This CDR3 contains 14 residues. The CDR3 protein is CASSLGPSSEKLFF. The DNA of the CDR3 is TGCGCCAGCAGCTTGGGGCCCTCATCTGAAAAACTGTTTTTT.

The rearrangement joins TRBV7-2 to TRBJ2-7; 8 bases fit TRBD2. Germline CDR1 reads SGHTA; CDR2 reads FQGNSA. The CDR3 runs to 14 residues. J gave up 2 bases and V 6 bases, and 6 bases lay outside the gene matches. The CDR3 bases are TGTGCCAGCAGACCCACTAGCGGTCCCTACGAGCAGTACTTC. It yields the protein CASRPTSGPYEQYF.

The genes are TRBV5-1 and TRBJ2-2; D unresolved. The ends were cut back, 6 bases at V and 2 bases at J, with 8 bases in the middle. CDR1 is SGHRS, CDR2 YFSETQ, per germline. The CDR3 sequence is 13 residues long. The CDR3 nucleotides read TGCGCCAGCACGGTCGGAAACACCGGGGAGCTGTTTTTT. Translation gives CASTVGNTGELFF.

The CDR3 region is CAIKTQTNYGYTF. For the CDR3, the DNA is TGTGCCATCAAGACACAGACTAACTATGGCTACACCTTC. J is TRBJ1-2 and V is TRBV10-3; D not certain. V lost 7 bases to trimming and J lost 0 bases, with 9 bases between them. Germline CDR1 ENHRY, CDR2 SYGVKD. This CDR3 contains 13 residues.

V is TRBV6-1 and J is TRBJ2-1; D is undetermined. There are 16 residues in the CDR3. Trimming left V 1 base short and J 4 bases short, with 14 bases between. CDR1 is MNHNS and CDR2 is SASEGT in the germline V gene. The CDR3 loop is CASSEEAFYTYNEQFF. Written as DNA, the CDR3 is TGTGCCAGCAGTGAAGAGGCCTTTTACACGTACAATGAGCAGTTCTTC.

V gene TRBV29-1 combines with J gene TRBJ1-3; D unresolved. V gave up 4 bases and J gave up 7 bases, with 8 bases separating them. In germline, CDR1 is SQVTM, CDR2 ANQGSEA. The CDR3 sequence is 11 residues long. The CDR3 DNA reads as TGCAGCGTTGGGATCGGGAACACCATATATTTT. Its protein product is CSVGIGNTIYF.

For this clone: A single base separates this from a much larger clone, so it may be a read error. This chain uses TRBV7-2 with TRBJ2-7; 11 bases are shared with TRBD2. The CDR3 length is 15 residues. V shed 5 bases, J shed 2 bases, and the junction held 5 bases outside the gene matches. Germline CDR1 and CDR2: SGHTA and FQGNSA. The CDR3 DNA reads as TGTGCCAGCAGCCCAGGGACTAGCGGAACCTACGAGCAGTACTTC. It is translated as CASSPGTSGTYEQYF.

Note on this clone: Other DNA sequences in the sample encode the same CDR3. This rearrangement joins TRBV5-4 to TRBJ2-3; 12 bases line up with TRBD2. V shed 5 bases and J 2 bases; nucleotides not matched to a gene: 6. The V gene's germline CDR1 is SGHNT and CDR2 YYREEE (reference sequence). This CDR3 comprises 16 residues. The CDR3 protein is CASSLGLAGYTDTQYF. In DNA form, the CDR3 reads TGTGCCAGCAGTTTAGGACTAGCGGGGTACACAGATACGCAGTATTTT.

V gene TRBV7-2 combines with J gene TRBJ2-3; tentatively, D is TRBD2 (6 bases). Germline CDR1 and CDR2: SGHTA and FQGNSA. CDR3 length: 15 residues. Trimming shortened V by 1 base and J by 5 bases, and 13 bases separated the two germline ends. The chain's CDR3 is CASSLVSGVGDTQYF. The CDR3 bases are TGTGCCAGCAGCTTAGTATCGGGAGTGGGAGATACGCAGTATTTT. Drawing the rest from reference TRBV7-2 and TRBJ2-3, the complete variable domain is GAGVSQSPSNKVTEKGKDVELRCDPISGHTALYWYRQSLGQGLEFLIYFQGNSAPDKSGLPSDRFSAERTGGSVSTLTIQRTQQEDSAVYLCASSLVSGVGDTQYFGPGTRLTVL.

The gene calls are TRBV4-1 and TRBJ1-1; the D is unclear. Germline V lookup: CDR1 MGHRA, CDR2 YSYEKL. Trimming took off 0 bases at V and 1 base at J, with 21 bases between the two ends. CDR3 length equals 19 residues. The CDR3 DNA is TGCGCCAGCAGCCAAGATAATGTTCAGAGACGGGGTTGGAACACTGAAGCTTTCTTT. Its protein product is CASSQDNVQRRGWNTEAFF.

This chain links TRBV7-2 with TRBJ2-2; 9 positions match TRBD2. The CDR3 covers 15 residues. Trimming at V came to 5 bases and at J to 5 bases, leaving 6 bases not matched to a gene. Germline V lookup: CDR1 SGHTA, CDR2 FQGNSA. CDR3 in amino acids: CASSGGLAGTGELFF. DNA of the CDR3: TGTGCCAGCAGCGGAGGGCTAGCGGGAACCGGGGAGCTGTTTTTT.

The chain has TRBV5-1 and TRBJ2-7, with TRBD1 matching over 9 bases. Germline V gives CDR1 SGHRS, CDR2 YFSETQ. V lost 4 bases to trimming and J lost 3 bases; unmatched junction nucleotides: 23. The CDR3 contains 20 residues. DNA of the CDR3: TGCGCCAGCAGCACTATCCACGGACAGGGGAATAGGGACCACAGCTACGAGCAGTACTTC. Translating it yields CASSTIHGQGNRDHSYEQYF. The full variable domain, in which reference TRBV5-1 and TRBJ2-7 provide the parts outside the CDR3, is KAGVTQTPRYLIKTRGQQVTLSCSPISGHRSVSWYQQTPGQGLQFLFEYFSETQRNKGNFPGRFSGRQFSNSRSEMNVSTLELGDSALYLCASSTIHGQGNRDHSYEQYFGPGTRLTVT.

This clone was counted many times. CDR3 residues: CASSQTTGNYGYTF. The CDR3 DNA is TGTGCCAGCAGCCAGACGACAGGGAACTATGGCTACACCTTC. This chain joins TRBV7-2 and TRBJ1-2; 7 bases agree with TRBD1. With V trimmed by 5 bases and J by 2 bases, 5 bases remained unmatched. The CDR3 contains 14 residues. In germline, CDR1 is SGHTA, CDR2 FQGNSA.

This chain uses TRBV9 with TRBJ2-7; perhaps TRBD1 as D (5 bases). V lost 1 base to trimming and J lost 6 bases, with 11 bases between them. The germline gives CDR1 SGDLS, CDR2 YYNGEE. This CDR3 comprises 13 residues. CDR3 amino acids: CASSVSSRAEQYF. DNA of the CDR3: TGTGCCAGCAGCGTAAGCTCCAGGGCCGAGCAGTACTTC.

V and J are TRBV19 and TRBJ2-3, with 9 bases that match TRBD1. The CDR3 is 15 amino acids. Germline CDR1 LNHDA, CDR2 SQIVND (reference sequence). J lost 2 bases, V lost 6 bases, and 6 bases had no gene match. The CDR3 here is CASSTRDRVTDTQYF. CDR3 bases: TGTGCCAGTAGCACGAGGGACAGGGTCACAGATACGCAGTATTTT.